These T cell receptor beta chains were read from a single sample in a study of blood T cells in healthy people across ages. TCRdb processed the 5' RACE reads anew with MiXCR; each CDR3 protein has one entry. The table shows about 1.7 million distinct CDR3 sequences, with about 30% occurring only once. Sequenced material: blood. The receptors were sampled from a woman between 25 and 40 years old in good health. The CDR3 runs from the conserved cysteine through the conserved F or W. The D gene is left open where the match is weak. Clone size, where shown, is once, few, many, or a class for clones that have expanded.

v_call: TRBV5-1
clone_size: many
cdr3_length: 13
j_call: TRBJ2-3
d_call: -
cdr3_aa: CASSPDGTDTQYF
cdr3_nt: TGTGCCAGCAGCCCGGACGGCACAGATACGCAGTATTTT

v_call: TRBV5-1
clone_size: few
cdr3_length: 15
j_call: TRBJ2-1
d_call: TRBD1
cdr3_aa: CASSTGQGFYNEQFF
cdr3_nt: TGCGCCAGCAGCACCGGACAGGGGTTCTACAATGAGCAGTTCTTC

v_call: TRBV3-1
clone_size: few
cdr3_length: 15
j_call: TRBJ2-7
d_call: -
cdr3_aa: CASSQQSGIPIEQYF
cdr3_nt: TGTGCCAGCAGCCAACAATCCGGGATCCCGATCGAGCAGTACTTC

v_call: TRBV2
clone_size: -
cdr3_length: 14
j_call: TRBJ2-3
d_call: -
cdr3_aa: CASSSRPPPDTQYF
cdr3_nt: TGTGCCAGCAGCTCAAGGCCACCCCCGGATACGCAGTATTTT

v_call: TRBV3-1
clone_size: -
cdr3_length: 15
j_call: TRBJ2-7
d_call: -
cdr3_aa: CASSRTAGANYEQYF
cdr3_nt: TGTGCCAGCAGCCGAACGGCGGGGGCCAACTACGAGCAGTACTTC

v_call: TRBV6-2/TRBV6-3
clone_size: -
cdr3_length: 14
j_call: TRBJ1-5
d_call: -
cdr3_aa: CASSQSGFNQPQHF
cdr3_nt: TGTGCCAGCAGCCAATCAGGGTTTAATCAGCCCCAGCATTTT

v_call: TRBV11-2
clone_size: -
cdr3_length: 13
j_call: TRBJ1-2
d_call: -
cdr3_aa: CASSFNRDDGYTF
cdr3_nt: TGTGCCAGCAGCTTCAACAGGGACGATGGCTACACCTTC

v_call: TRBV2
clone_size: -
cdr3_length: 15
j_call: TRBJ2-5
d_call: TRBD1
cdr3_aa: CASSEPETGEETQYF
cdr3_nt: TGTGCCAGCAGTGAACCGGAGACAGGGGAAGAGACCCAGTACTTC

v_call: TRBV20-1
clone_size: -
cdr3_length: 17
j_call: TRBJ2-7
d_call: -
cdr3_aa: CSARAGIGPLSSYEQYF
cdr3_nt: TGCAGTGCTAGAGCTGGGATCGGGCCCCTGAGCTCCTACGAGCAGTACTTC

v_call: TRBV6-2/TRBV6-3
clone_size: -
cdr3_length: 13
j_call: TRBJ2-7
d_call: -
cdr3_aa: CASSYAGRREQYF
cdr3_nt: TGTGCCAGCAGTTATGCCGGCCGCCGCGAGCAGTACTTC

v_call: TRBV9
clone_size: -
cdr3_length: 14
j_call: TRBJ1-1
d_call: -
cdr3_aa: CASSVNLVGTEAFF
cdr3_nt: TGTGCCAGCAGCGTGAATCTCGTCGGCACTGAAGCTTTCTTT

v_call: TRBV12-3/TRBV12-4
clone_size: few
cdr3_length: 17
j_call: TRBJ2-7
d_call: -
cdr3_aa: CASSLARLGSLGYEQYF
cdr3_nt: TGTGCCAGCAGTTTAGCGCGGTTGGGCAGCTTGGGTTACGAGCAGTACTTC

v_call: TRBV6-2/TRBV6-3
clone_size: -
cdr3_length: 15
j_call: TRBJ2-1
d_call: -
cdr3_aa: CASSRSETTYNEQFF
cdr3_nt: TGTGCCAGCAGTCGTAGCGAGACTACCTACAATGAGCAGTTCTTC

v_call: TRBV29-1
clone_size: once
cdr3_length: 13
j_call: TRBJ1-4
d_call: -
cdr3_aa: CSTSGGEGEKLFF
cdr3_nt: TGCAGCACCTCGGGAGGGGAGGGTGAAAAACTGTTTTTT

v_call: TRBV4-1
clone_size: many
cdr3_length: 12
j_call: TRBJ2-3
d_call: -
cdr3_aa: CASSGQSDTQYF
cdr3_nt: TGCGCCAGCAGTGGGCAGTCAGATACGCAGTATTTT

v_call: TRBV2
clone_size: many
cdr3_length: 13
j_call: TRBJ2-5
d_call: TRBD1
cdr3_aa: CANRQSRGETQYF
cdr3_nt: TGTGCCAACCGACAGTCCAGGGGGGAGACCCAGTACTTC

v_call: TRBV5-1
clone_size: few
cdr3_length: 10
j_call: TRBJ1-2
d_call: -
cdr3_aa: CASAGVGYTF
cdr3_nt: TGCGCCAGCGCAGGGGTCGGCTACACCTTC

v_call: TRBV25-1
clone_size: many
cdr3_length: 15
j_call: TRBJ2-6
d_call: -
cdr3_aa: CASTGTFSGANVLTF
cdr3_nt: TGTGCCAGCACCGGGACCTTCTCTGGGGCCAACGTCCTGACTTTC

v_call: TRBV7-2
clone_size: many
cdr3_length: 14
j_call: TRBJ2-5
d_call: -
cdr3_aa: CASSPEAYQETQYF
cdr3_nt: TGTGCCAGCAGCCCAGAGGCTTACCAAGAGACCCAGTACTTC

v_call: TRBV6-2/TRBV6-3
clone_size: many
cdr3_length: 16
j_call: TRBJ2-7
d_call: -
cdr3_aa: CASSYGVPGTPYEQYF
cdr3_nt: TGTGCCAGCAGTTACGGGGTTCCGGGAACCCCCTACGAGCAGTACTTC

v_call: TRBV7-9
clone_size: many
cdr3_length: 14
j_call: TRBJ2-7
d_call: TRBD1
cdr3_aa: CASSSEGASYEQYF
cdr3_nt: TGTGCCAGCAGCTCTGAGGGGGCTTCCTACGAGCAGTACTTC

v_call: TRBV12-3/TRBV12-4
clone_size: many
cdr3_length: 13
j_call: TRBJ2-5
d_call: -
cdr3_aa: CASRIAGEGTQYF
cdr3_nt: TGTGCCAGCAGGATTGCAGGGGAGGGGACCCAGTACTTC

v_call: TRBV3-1
clone_size: many
cdr3_length: 16
j_call: TRBJ2-1
d_call: TRBD2
cdr3_aa: CASSDVAGGTYNEQFF
cdr3_nt: TGTGCCAGCAGCGACGTAGCGGGGGGGACCTACAATGAGCAGTTCTTC

v_call: TRBV9
clone_size: -
cdr3_length: 15
j_call: TRBJ2-5
d_call: -
cdr3_aa: CASSVAWAVYNEQYF
cdr3_nt: TGTGCCAGCAGCGTAGCCTGGGCCGTATACAATGAGCAGTACTTC

v_call: TRBV5-1
clone_size: once
cdr3_length: 14
j_call: TRBJ1-2
d_call: -
cdr3_aa: CASSPGAGTSGYTF
cdr3_nt: TGCGCCAGCAGCCCAGGGGCAGGGACCAGTGGCTACACCTTC

v_call: TRBV20-1
clone_size: -
cdr3_length: 14
j_call: TRBJ2-1
d_call: -
cdr3_aa: CSARDTRTNNEQFF
cdr3_nt: TGCAGTGCTAGAGATACCCGGACCAACAATGAGCAGTTCTTC

v_call: TRBV12-3/TRBV12-4
clone_size: -
cdr3_length: 14
j_call: TRBJ1-5
d_call: -
cdr3_aa: CASNRGGGNQPQHF
cdr3_nt: TGTGCCAGCAATCGAGGGGGAGGCAATCAGCCCCAGCATTTT

v_call: TRBV11-2
clone_size: once
cdr3_length: 16
j_call: TRBJ2-5
d_call: TRBD2
cdr3_aa: CASSFLTSGSQETQYF
cdr3_nt: TGTGCCAGCAGCTTCCTGACTAGCGGGTCGCAAGAGACCCAGTACTTC

v_call: TRBV5-5
clone_size: many
cdr3_length: 15
j_call: TRBJ2-5
d_call: -
cdr3_aa: CASSFNTGYRETQYF
cdr3_nt: TGTGCCAGCAGCTTCAATACGGGCTATCGAGAGACCCAGTACTTC

v_call: TRBV20-1
clone_size: many
cdr3_length: 11
j_call: TRBJ2-5
d_call: -
cdr3_aa: CSANGYETQYF
cdr3_nt: TGCAGTGCTAACGGGTACGAGACCCAGTACTTC

v_call: TRBV7-9
clone_size: many
cdr3_length: 18
j_call: TRBJ2-1
d_call: TRBD2
cdr3_aa: CASSPRLAGNSSYNEQFF
cdr3_nt: TGTGCCAGCAGCCCGAGGTTAGCGGGGAACAGCTCCTACAATGAGCAGTTCTTC

v_call: TRBV19
clone_size: few
cdr3_length: 13
j_call: TRBJ2-7
d_call: TRBD1
cdr3_aa: CASSNTGAGEQYF
cdr3_nt: TGTGCCAGTAGTAACACAGGGGCGGGCGAGCAGTACTTC

v_call: TRBV6-2/TRBV6-3
clone_size: few
cdr3_length: 14
j_call: TRBJ2-7
d_call: -
cdr3_aa: CASGRPGSSYEQYF
cdr3_nt: TGTGCCAGCGGCCGCCCGGGGAGCTCCTACGAGCAGTACTTC

v_call: TRBV12-3/TRBV12-4
clone_size: few
cdr3_length: 15
j_call: TRBJ2-1
d_call: TRBD2
cdr3_aa: CASSSGLAGGFEQFF
cdr3_nt: TGTGCCAGCAGCTCGGGACTAGCGGGGGGGTTTGAGCAGTTCTTC

v_call: TRBV6-2/TRBV6-3
clone_size: few
cdr3_length: 15
j_call: TRBJ1-5
d_call: TRBD1
cdr3_aa: CASGPGQGGNQPQHF
cdr3_nt: TGTGCCAGCGGACCGGGACAGGGTGGCAATCAGCCCCAGCATTTT

v_call: TRBV4-1
clone_size: few
cdr3_length: 14
j_call: TRBJ2-5
d_call: -
cdr3_aa: CASSTWTVGETQYF
cdr3_nt: TGCGCCAGCAGCACCTGGACAGTCGGGGAGACCCAGTACTTC

v_call: TRBV9
clone_size: -
cdr3_length: 15
j_call: TRBJ1-2
d_call: -
cdr3_aa: CASSWDGRANYGYTF
cdr3_nt: TGTGCCAGCAGCTGGGACGGACGAGCTAACTATGGCTACACCTTC

v_call: TRBV5-1
clone_size: -
cdr3_length: 15
j_call: TRBJ2-1
d_call: TRBD2
cdr3_aa: CASSLAGGEPDEQFF
cdr3_nt: TGCGCCAGCAGCTTGGCCGGGGGGGAGCCCGATGAGCAGTTCTTC

v_call: TRBV6-6
clone_size: few
cdr3_length: 15
j_call: TRBJ2-3
d_call: TRBD1
cdr3_aa: CASRNTGVSTDTQYF
cdr3_nt: TGTGCCAGCAGAAACACAGGGGTTAGCACAGATACGCAGTATTTT

v_call: TRBV5-1
clone_size: few
cdr3_length: 18
j_call: TRBJ1-6
d_call: TRBD1
cdr3_aa: CASATLDRKSSYNSPLHF
cdr3_nt: TGCGCCAGCGCCACCTTGGACAGGAAAAGCTCCTATAATTCACCCCTCCACTTT

v_call: TRBV6-2/TRBV6-3
clone_size: -
cdr3_length: 12
j_call: TRBJ1-5
d_call: -
cdr3_aa: CARRRSGQPQHF
cdr3_nt: TGTGCCCGGAGAAGATCCGGGCAGCCCCAGCATTTT

v_call: TRBV5-6
clone_size: -
cdr3_length: 16
j_call: TRBJ2-3
d_call: -
cdr3_aa: CASSSTRSRLTDTQYF
cdr3_nt: TGTGCCAGCAGCTCGACTAGGTCCCGACTCACAGATACGCAGTATTTT

v_call: TRBV9
clone_size: many
cdr3_length: 15
j_call: TRBJ2-3
d_call: TRBD2
cdr3_aa: CASSVSSGRTDTQYF
cdr3_nt: TGTGCCAGCAGCGTATCTAGCGGCCGCACAGATACGCAGTATTTT

v_call: TRBV6-1
clone_size: -
cdr3_length: 13
j_call: TRBJ2-5
d_call: -
cdr3_aa: CASSVDPGETQYF
cdr3_nt: TGTGCCAGCAGTGTAGATCCAGGGGAGACCCAGTACTTC

v_call: TRBV28
clone_size: once
cdr3_length: 17
j_call: TRBJ2-5
d_call: TRBD2
cdr3_aa: CASNPETSGATQEAQYF
cdr3_nt: TGTGCCAGCAACCCAGAGACTAGCGGGGCAACCCAAGAGGCCCAGTACTTC

v_call: TRBV20-1
clone_size: -
cdr3_length: 16
j_call: TRBJ1-1
d_call: TRBD1
cdr3_aa: CSAKDRQGALNTEAFF
cdr3_nt: TGCAGTGCTAAAGATCGTCAGGGGGCTCTAAACACTGAAGCTTTCTTT

v_call: TRBV12-3/TRBV12-4
clone_size: few
cdr3_length: 14
j_call: TRBJ2-1
d_call: TRBD2
cdr3_aa: CASRGSGGSNEQFF
cdr3_nt: TGTGCCAGCAGAGGTAGCGGGGGGTCGAATGAGCAGTTCTTC

v_call: TRBV5-1
clone_size: -
cdr3_length: 14
j_call: TRBJ2-7
d_call: TRBD1
cdr3_aa: CASRGGQGSGEQYF
cdr3_nt: TGCGCCAGCCGAGGGGGACAGGGGAGCGGCGAGCAGTACTTC

v_call: TRBV5-1
clone_size: once
cdr3_length: 13
j_call: TRBJ2-1
d_call: -
cdr3_aa: CASSLSSWDEQCF
cdr3_nt: TGCGCCAGCAGCTTGAGTTCCTGGGATGAGCAGTGCTTC

v_call: TRBV6-5
clone_size: -
cdr3_length: 13
j_call: TRBJ2-5
d_call: -
cdr3_aa: CAGRAPGEETQYF
cdr3_nt: TGTGCCGGCAGGGCACCGGGGGAAGAGACCCAGTACTTC

v_call: TRBV4-3
clone_size: few
cdr3_length: 16
j_call: TRBJ1-5
d_call: -
cdr3_aa: CASSQDEGRGTQPQHF
cdr3_nt: TGCGCCAGCAGCCAAGATGAGGGCAGGGGAACTCAGCCCCAGCATTTT

v_call: TRBV15
clone_size: -
cdr3_length: 16
j_call: TRBJ1-5
d_call: TRBD1
cdr3_aa: CATSPTLGQVLGPQHF
cdr3_nt: TGTGCCACCAGCCCAACCCTGGGACAGGTCCTGGGGCCCCAGCATTTT

v_call: TRBV28
clone_size: -
cdr3_length: 14
j_call: TRBJ2-1
d_call: TRBD2
cdr3_aa: CASSFPGGVDEQFF
cdr3_nt: TGTGCCAGCAGTTTCCCCGGGGGGGTCGATGAGCAGTTCTTC

v_call: TRBV25-1
clone_size: few
cdr3_length: 17
j_call: TRBJ2-1
d_call: TRBD1
cdr3_aa: CARDSRGPSRSGDEQFF
cdr3_nt: TGTGCCAGAGATTCAAGGGGGCCTAGCAGGAGTGGGGATGAGCAGTTCTTC

v_call: TRBV5-1
clone_size: many
cdr3_length: 15
j_call: TRBJ2-3
d_call: TRBD2
cdr3_aa: CASTLGGISTDTQYF
cdr3_nt: TGCGCCAGCACCCTCGGGGGGATCTCCACAGATACGCAGTATTTT

v_call: TRBV7-7
clone_size: -
cdr3_length: 14
j_call: TRBJ2-5
d_call: -
cdr3_aa: CASSPFGNGETQYF
cdr3_nt: TGTGCCAGCAGCCCCTTCGGGAATGGAGAGACCCAGTACTTC

v_call: TRBV28
clone_size: -
cdr3_length: 16
j_call: TRBJ2-3
d_call: -
cdr3_aa: CASSLAGRALADTQYF
cdr3_nt: TGTGCCAGCAGTTTAGCGGGCAGGGCCCTCGCAGATACGCAGTATTTT